This is a list of T cell receptor beta chains from one sample in a study of T cell responses to AZD1222 COVID-19 vaccine. Here immunoSEQ multiplex PCR was the method, and the copy in TCRdb shows in-frame clones only, minus some. There are 15,000 to 19,000 clones in the sample; about 88% occur only once, and roughly 2.8% lies in the top ten. The material was peripheral blood, obtained 28 days after the second AZD1222 dose. Source of these receptors: an adult who received the AZD1222 COVID-19 vaccine. Each CDR3 is given with its conserved first and last residue. A D gene is named only where the DNA matches it firmly. The size of a clone is reported for some rows only, either as once, few or many, or as a class for expanded clones.

D,V,J,size,CDR3,DNA
.,TRBV13,TRBJ2-2,.,CASSSPARGGLGHTGELFF,TGTGCCAGCAGCTCCCCGGCCCGCGGGGGCCTCGGCCACACCGGGGAGCTGTTTTTT
.,TRBV24-1,TRBJ2-1,.,CATSESSYNEQFF,TGTGCCACCAGTGAGTCTTCTTACAATGAGCAGTTCTTC
TRBD2,TRBV7-8,TRBJ2-1,.,CATDTGTRVYNEQFF,TGTGCCACCGATACCGGGACTAGAGTTTACAATGAGCAGTTCTTC
.,TRBV14,TRBJ2-1,.,CARVWNEQFF,TGTGCCAGGGTGTGGAATGAGCAGTTCTTC
.,TRBV19,TRBJ2-1,once,CASSMGRANYNEQFF,TGTGCCAGTAGTATGGGGCGGGCTAACTACAATGAGCAGTTCTTC
TRBD2,TRBV12-5,TRBJ2-5,.,CASGDLAGGFETQYF,TGTGCTAGTGGGGACCTAGCGGGGGGGTTTGAGACCCAGTACTTC
.,TRBV6-5,TRBJ1-6,.,CASSRESNSPLHF,TGTGCCAGCAGTCGCGAAAGTAATTCACCCCTCCACTTT
.,TRBV27,TRBJ1-6,.,CASSFVGGRSYNSPLHF,TGTGCCAGCAGTTTCGTAGGTGGGAGGTCCTATAATTCACCCCTCCACTTT
TRBD1,TRBV7-9,TRBJ1-2,.,CASSESDRGGYGYTF,TGTGCCAGCAGCGAATCCGACAGGGGAGGCTATGGCTACACCTTC
.,TRBV21-1,TRBJ2-1,.,CASSKALSQGRDEQFF,TGTGCCAGCAGCAAAGCGCTTTCTCAGGGGAGGGATGAGCAGTTCTTC